This entry concerns a single T cell receptor (beta chain). Donors in Cohort 3 who had recovered were those with two negative PCRs, healthcare professional clearance, or resolution of their symptoms. The sample is drawn from a study of blood T cell repertoires in COVID-19. On the study more broadly: COVID-19 samples collected from the United States, Italy and Spain covered acute and convalescent phases. PBMCs, B-cell-depleted T cells, or T cells provided the cDNA or gDNA that made up the material.

In germline, CDR1 is SGHRS, CDR2 YFSETQ. The CDR3 sequence is 12 residues long. V lost 3 bases and J lost 1, with 3 bases in between. This table comes from immunoSEQ multiplex PCR, and its TCRdb copy is limited to in-frame clones, with some not included. The sample holds about 200,000 clones, around 80% seen once. Sequenced sample: PBMCs or T cells enriched from blood (not recorded which). The chain employs TRBV5-1 and TRBJ2-3; D uncertain. The receptor was isolated from a man aged 40-49 years who had recovered from COVID-19. The CDR3 here is CASSSGTDTQYF. CDR3 bases: TGCGCCAGCAGCTCCGGCACAGATACGCAGTATTTT.